This T cell receptor beta chain was documented in a study of early T cells in non-severe SARS-CoV-2 infection. This clonotype appeared a few times. Individual cDNA molecules were tagged with unique molecular identifiers, the study reported. TCRdb fed the 5' RACE reads into MiXCR, producing one record per CDR3 protein. This table has around 93,000 distinct CDR3 sequences, 9.5% to 15% appearing once. V lost 4 bases, J lost 0 bases, and 13 bases lay in between. This CDR3 comprises 15 residues. CDR1 and CDR2 (germline): SQVTM, ANQGSEA. Source: whole blood, taken at baseline. The chain is built from TRBV29-1 and TRBJ2-1; either TRBD1 or TRBD2 may supply D (5 bases each). This receptor was obtained from an adult who was a healthcare worker with PCR-confirmed SARS-CoV-2 infection or an uninfected control (not recorded which). CDR3 nucleotides: TGCAGCGTTGTGTCGGGGCACCACTCCTACAATGAGCAGTTCTTC. Translating it yields CSVVSGHHSYNEQFF.